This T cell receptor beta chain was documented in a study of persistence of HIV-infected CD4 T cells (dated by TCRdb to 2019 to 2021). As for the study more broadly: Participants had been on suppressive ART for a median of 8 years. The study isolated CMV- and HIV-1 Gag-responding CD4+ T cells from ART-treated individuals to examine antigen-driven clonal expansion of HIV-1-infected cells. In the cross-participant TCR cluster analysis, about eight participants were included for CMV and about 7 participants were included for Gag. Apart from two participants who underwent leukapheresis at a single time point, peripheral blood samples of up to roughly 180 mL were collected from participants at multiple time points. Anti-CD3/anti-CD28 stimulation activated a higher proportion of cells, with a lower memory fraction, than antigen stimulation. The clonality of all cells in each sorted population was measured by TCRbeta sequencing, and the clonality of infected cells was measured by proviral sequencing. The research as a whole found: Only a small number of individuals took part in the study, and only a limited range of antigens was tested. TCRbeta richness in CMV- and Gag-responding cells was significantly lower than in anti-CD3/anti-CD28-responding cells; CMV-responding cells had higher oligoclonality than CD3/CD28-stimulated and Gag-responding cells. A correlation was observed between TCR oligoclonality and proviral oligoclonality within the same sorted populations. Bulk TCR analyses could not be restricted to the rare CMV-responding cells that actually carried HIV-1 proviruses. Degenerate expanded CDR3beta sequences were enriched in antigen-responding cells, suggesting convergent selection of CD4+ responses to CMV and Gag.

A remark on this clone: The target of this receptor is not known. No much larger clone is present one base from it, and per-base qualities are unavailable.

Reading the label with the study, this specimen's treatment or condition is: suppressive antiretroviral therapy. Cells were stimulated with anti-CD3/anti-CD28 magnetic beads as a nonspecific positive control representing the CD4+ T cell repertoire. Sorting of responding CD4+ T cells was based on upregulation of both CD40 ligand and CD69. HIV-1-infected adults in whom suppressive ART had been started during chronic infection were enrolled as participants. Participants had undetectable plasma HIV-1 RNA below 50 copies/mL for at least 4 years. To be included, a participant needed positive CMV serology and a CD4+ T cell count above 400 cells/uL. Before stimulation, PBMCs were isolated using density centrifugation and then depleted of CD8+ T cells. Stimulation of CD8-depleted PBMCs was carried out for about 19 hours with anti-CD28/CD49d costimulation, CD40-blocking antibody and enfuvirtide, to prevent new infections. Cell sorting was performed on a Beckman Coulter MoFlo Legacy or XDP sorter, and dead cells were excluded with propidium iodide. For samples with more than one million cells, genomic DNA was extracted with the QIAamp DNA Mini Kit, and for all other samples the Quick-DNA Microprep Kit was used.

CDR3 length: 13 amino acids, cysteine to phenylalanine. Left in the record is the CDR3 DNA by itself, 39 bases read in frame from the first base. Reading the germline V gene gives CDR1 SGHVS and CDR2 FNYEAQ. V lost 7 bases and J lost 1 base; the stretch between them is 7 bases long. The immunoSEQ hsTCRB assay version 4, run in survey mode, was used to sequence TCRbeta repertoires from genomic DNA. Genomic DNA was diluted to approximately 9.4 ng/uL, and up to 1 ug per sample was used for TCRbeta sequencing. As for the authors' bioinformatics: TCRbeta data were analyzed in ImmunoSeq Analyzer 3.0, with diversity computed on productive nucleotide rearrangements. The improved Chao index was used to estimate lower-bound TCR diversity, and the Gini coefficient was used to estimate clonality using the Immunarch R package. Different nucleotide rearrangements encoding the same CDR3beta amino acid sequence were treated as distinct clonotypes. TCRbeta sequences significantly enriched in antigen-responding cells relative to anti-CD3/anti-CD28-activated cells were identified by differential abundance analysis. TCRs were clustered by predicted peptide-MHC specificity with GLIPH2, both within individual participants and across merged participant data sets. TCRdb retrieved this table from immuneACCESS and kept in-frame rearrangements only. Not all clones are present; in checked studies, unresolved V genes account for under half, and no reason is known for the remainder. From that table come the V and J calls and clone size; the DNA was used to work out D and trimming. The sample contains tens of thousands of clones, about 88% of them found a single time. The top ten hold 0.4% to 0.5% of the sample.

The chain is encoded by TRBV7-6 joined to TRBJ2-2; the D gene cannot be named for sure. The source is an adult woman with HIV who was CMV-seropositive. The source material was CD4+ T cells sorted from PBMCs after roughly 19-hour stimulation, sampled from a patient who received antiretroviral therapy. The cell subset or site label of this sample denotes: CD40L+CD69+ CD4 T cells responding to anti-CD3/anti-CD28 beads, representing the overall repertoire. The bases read TGTGCCAGCACCCGCTGGAACACCGGGGAGCTGTTTTTT. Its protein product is CASTRWNTGELFF.